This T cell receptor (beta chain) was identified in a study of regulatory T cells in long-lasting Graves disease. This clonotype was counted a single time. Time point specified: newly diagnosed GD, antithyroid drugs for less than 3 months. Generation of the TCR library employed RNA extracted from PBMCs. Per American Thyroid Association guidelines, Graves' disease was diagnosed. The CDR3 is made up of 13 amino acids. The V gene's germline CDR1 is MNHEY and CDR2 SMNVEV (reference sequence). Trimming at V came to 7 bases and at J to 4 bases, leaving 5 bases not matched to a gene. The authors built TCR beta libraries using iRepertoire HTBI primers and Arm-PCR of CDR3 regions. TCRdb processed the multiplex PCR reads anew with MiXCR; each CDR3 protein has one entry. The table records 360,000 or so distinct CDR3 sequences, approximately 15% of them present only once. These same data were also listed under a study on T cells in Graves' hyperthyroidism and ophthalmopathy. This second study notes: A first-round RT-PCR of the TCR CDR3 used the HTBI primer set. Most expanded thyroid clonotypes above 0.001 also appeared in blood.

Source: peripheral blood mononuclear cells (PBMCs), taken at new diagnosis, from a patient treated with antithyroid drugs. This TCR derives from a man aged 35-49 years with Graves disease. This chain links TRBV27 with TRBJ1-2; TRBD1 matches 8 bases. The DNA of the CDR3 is TGTGCCAGCATGCAGGGGGCTGGCTATGGCTACACCTTC. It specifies CASMQGAGYGYTF.